The rows below give T cell receptor beta chains drawn from one sample of a study of blood T cell repertoires in COVID-19. The table came from immunoSEQ multiplex PCR; TCRdb's copy has only in-frame clones and leaves some out. The table has 110,000 or so clones, 81% seen once. The sequenced sample was peripheral blood. All receptors derive from a woman aged 70-85 years with acute or convalescent COVID-19. Both conserved end residues are part of each CDR3. Fields, in order: D gene, J gene, clone size, V gene, CDR3 DNA, CDR3 protein. The D gene is left open where the match is weak. Expanded clones are given a class, and other clones once, few, many or no size at all.

D: -; J: TRBJ1-2; size: -; V: TRBV28; DNA: TGTGCCAGCAGTCAGACTTTAGCCTATGGCTACACCTTC; CDR3: CASSQTLAYGYTF
D: -; J: TRBJ2-7; size: -; V: TRBV6-2/TRBV6-3; DNA: TGTGCCAGCAGTTCCAACACGGTAGCCTTTTACGAGCAGTACTTC; CDR3: CASSSNTVAFYEQYF
D: -; J: TRBJ2-6; size: -; V: TRBV7-9; DNA: TGTGCCAGCAGCTTTCCAAGCCGCTCTGGGGCCAACGTCCTGACTTTC; CDR3: CASSFPSRSGANVLTF
D: -; J: TRBJ2-6; size: -; V: TRBV18; DNA: TGTGCCAGCTCACCGGTGGGAGCGTCTGGGGCCAACGTCCTGACTTTC; CDR3: CASSPVGASGANVLTF
D: TRBD2; J: TRBJ2-2; size: -; V: TRBV7-2; DNA: TGTGCCAGCAGCTTTGGCGGGGGGCCTGGCGGGGAGCTGTTTTTT; CDR3: CASSFGGGPGGELFF
D: TRBD1; J: TRBJ2-5; size: -; V: TRBV29-1; DNA: TGCAGCGTTGTTGGGACAGGCGGAGAGACCCAGTACTTC; CDR3: CSVVGTGGETQYF
D: -; J: TRBJ2-7; size: -; V: TRBV18; DNA: TGTGCCAGCTCACCAGGGGGGGACATCTCCTACGAGCAGTACTTC; CDR3: CASSPGGDISYEQYF
D: TRBD2; J: TRBJ2-1; size: -; V: TRBV7-3; DNA: TGTGCCAGCAGTAGTTATAGCGGGTGGGAGCAGTTCTTC; CDR3: CASSSYSGWEQFF
D: -; J: TRBJ2-7; size: -; V: TRBV6-5; DNA: TGTGCCAGCAATCGGAGGCTGTACGAGCAGTACTTC; CDR3: CASNRRLYEQYF
D: -; J: TRBJ2-2; size: -; V: TRBV6-2/TRBV6-3; DNA: TGTGCCAGCAGTTCGCAGGGGATCCGGGAGCTGTTTTTT; CDR3: CASSSQGIRELFF
D: TRBD1; J: TRBJ1-4; size: -; V: TRBV5-1; DNA: TGCGCCAGCAGCTTGGACGACAGGGCCCTATCTGAAAAACTGTTTTTT; CDR3: CASSLDDRALSEKLFF
D: -; J: TRBJ1-1; size: few; V: TRBV15; DNA: TGTGCCACCAGCAGAGATCTTGGACACCAGAACACTGAAGCTTTCTTT; CDR3: CATSRDLGHQNTEAFF
D: TRBD1; J: TRBJ2-1; size: -; V: TRBV4-2; DNA: TGTGCCAGCAGCCCTCAGGGGGAGCCCAATGAGCAGTTCTTC; CDR3: CASSPQGEPNEQFF
D: -; J: TRBJ2-7; size: few; V: TRBV7-8; DNA: TGTGCCAGCAGCTCAGGCAGGCTGCACACCTACGAGCAGTACTTC; CDR3: CASSSGRLHTYEQYF
D: -; J: TRBJ1-4; size: -; V: TRBV27; DNA: TGTGCCAGCAGCGGACAGAATGAAAAACTGTTTTTT; CDR3: CASSGQNEKLFF
D: -; J: TRBJ2-4; size: -; V: TRBV21-1; DNA: TGTGCCAGCAACCGGGGGAGGGAGAACATTCAGTACTTC; CDR3: CASNRGRENIQYF
D: -; J: TRBJ1-5; size: -; V: TRBV28; DNA: TGTGCCAGCAGCACGGACACGTCGAGCAATCAGCCCCAGCATTTT; CDR3: CASSTDTSSNQPQHF
D: -; J: TRBJ1-2; size: -; V: TRBV9; DNA: TGTGCCAGCACCTTGCACGGCGAGGCTAACTATGGCTACACCTTC; CDR3: CASTLHGEANYGYTF
D: TRBD2; J: TRBJ2-1; size: -; V: TRBV7-2; DNA: TGTGCCAGCAAGAATCTAGCGGGGGGGACCTCCTACAATGAGCAGTTCTTC; CDR3: CASKNLAGGTSYNEQFF
D: TRBD1; J: TRBJ1-1; size: -; V: TRBV2; DNA: TGTGCCAGCAGTGGGGACAGGCGGAACACTGAAGCTTTCTTT; CDR3: CASSGDRRNTEAFF
D: -; J: TRBJ1-4; size: -; V: TRBV2; DNA: TGTGCCAGCAGTCCGGAGGGGTTTGGTGAAAAACTGTTTTTT; CDR3: CASSPEGFGEKLFF
D: -; J: TRBJ1-4; size: -; V: TRBV9; DNA: TGTGCCAGCAGCGTAGGGACAGCAACTAATGAAAAACTGTTTTTT; CDR3: CASSVGTATNEKLFF